A single sample is the source of the 26 T cell receptor beta chains below, sequenced in a study of blood T cells in healthy people across ages. Using a J-beta primer mix together with a sample-barcoded 5' primer, a second PCR was run for about 6 to 11 cycles. One entry per CDR3 protein, called by TCRdb with MiXCR from the 5' RACE reads. The table lists approximately 600,000 distinct CDR3 sequences, 58% of them singletons. Sequenced input: blood. The receptor source for this set is a man in his 60s in good health.

J is TRBJ2-2 and V is TRBV9; maybe TRBD2 (5 bases). The V gene lost 0 bases and the J gene lost 4 bases, with 13 bases spanning the gap. The CDR3 covers 16 residues. Germline CDR1 is SGDLS and CDR2 is YYNGEE. The CDR3 is CASSVGLGAITGELFF. CDR3 coding DNA: TGTGCCAGCAGCGTAGGTTTGGGAGCAATCACCGGGGAGCTGTTTTTT.

This clonotype was found a few times. V usage is TRBV15 and J usage is TRBJ2-5; D gene ambiguous. The tail of the sequence fits TRBJ2-7 better, so the J call may be wrong. The CDR3 consists of 12 residues. CDR1 is LNHNV and CDR2 is YYDKDF in the germline V gene (reference sequence). CDR3 region: CATSDAWGEQYF. The CDR3 DNA is TGTGCCACCAGCGACGCTTGGGGCGAGCAGTACTTC.

This clonotype was picked up a small number of times. V and J are TRBV12-3 or TRBV12-4 and TRBJ1-5; 10 bases align to TRBD1. CDR3 length: 17 amino acids. Trimming at V came to 5 bases and at J to 5 bases, leaving 12 bases not matched to a gene. CDR3 region: CASSASGTGAYYQPQHF. The CDR3 DNA follows: TGTGCCAGCAGTGCCTCCGGGACAGGGGCCTACTATCAGCCCCAGCATTTT.

The gene calls are TRBV5-1 and TRBJ2-3; 9 bases are a match to TRBD2. Germline V gene lookup returns CDR1 SGHRS and CDR2 YFSETQ. The CDR3 is made up of 15 amino acids. V shed 5 bases, J shed 0 bases, and the junction held 4 bases outside the gene matches. DNA for the CDR3: TGCGCCAGCAGTCAGCGGGGGGCGAGCACAGATACGCAGTATTTT. This codes for CASSQRGASTDTQYF.

V and J are TRBV4-2 and TRBJ1-2; 9 nucleotides match TRBD1. The CDR3 is 16 residues long. The ends lost 4 bases at V and 4 bases at J; junction bases unmatched: 10. The germline gives CDR1 LGHNA, CDR2 YNFKEQ. Written as DNA, the CDR3 is TGTGCCAGCAGCCCTTTGGGACAGGGACTGAGCTATGGCTACACCTTC. Its translation is CASSPLGQGLSYGYTF.

The rearrangement links TRBV10-3 to TRBJ2-7, with D perhaps matching TRBD2 (6 bases). Germline CDR1 is ENHRY and CDR2 is SYGVKD. V was pared by 3 bases and J by 2 bases, with 14 bases between. The CDR3 has 15 residues. The CDR3 sequence is CAISEGGVPPYEQYF. The CDR3 coding sequence is TGTGCCATCAGTGAAGGAGGGGTCCCTCCCTACGAGCAGTACTTC.

This clonotype has just a few counts. The CDR3 region is CASSVRGVYNEQFF. In nucleotides, the CDR3 is TGTGCCAGCAGTGTGCGGGGGGTGTACAATGAGCAGTTCTTC. This chain joins TRBV25-1 and TRBJ2-1; 8 bases agree with TRBD2. Germline CDR1 and CDR2: MGHDK and SYGVNS. Trimming at V came to 4 bases and at J to 4 bases, leaving 3 bases not matched to a gene. CDR3 length: 14 residues.

The rearrangement uses TRBV20-1 and TRBJ2-7, with 7 bases aligning to TRBD1. Gene TRBJ2-5 matches the end of the DNA better, so the J call may be wrong. The CDR3 is made up of 12 amino acids. Germline CDR1 is DFQATT and CDR2 is SNEGSKA (reference sequence). This CDR3 is CSASGQQRTQYF. CDR3 nucleotides: TGCAGTGCTTCGGGACAGCAACGGACCCAGTACTTC.

The chain combines TRBV29-1 with TRBJ1-1; no clear D gene. Trimming shortened V by 0 bases and J by 8 bases, and 10 bases separated the two germline ends. Germline loops: CDR1 SQVTM, CDR2 ANQGSEA. There are 12 residues in the CDR3. CDR3 DNA: TGCAGCGTTGAAGAGAGGCAGCGCGAAGCTTTCTTT. Its protein is CSVEERQREAFF.

This clonotype showed up just a few times. This chain links TRBV28 with TRBJ2-4, with 12 bases aligning to TRBD1. V gave up 6 bases and J gave up 1 base; unmatched junction bases: 4. There are 16 residues in the CDR3. Germline V CDR1 and CDR2: MDHEN, SYDVKM. The CDR3 DNA reads TGTGCCAGCAGGGGACAGGGGGCGGAGGCCAAAAACATTCAGTACTTC. Encoded protein: CASRGQGAEAKNIQYF.

The rearrangement links TRBV7-9 to TRBJ2-1, with 7 positions matching TRBD1. The CDR3 contains 15 residues. Germline V gene data show CDR1 as SEHNR and CDR2 as FQNEAQ (reference sequence). The trim removed 5 bases at V and 8 bases at J, leaving 12 bases unmatched. This CDR3 reads CASSLQGGVSDEQFF. As DNA, the CDR3 is TGTGCCAGCAGCCTCCAAGGGGGCGTAAGTGATGAGCAGTTCTTC.

This clonotype showed up just a few times. The chain uses TRBV12-3 or TRBV12-4 and TRBJ2-7; possible D gene TRBD2, 5 bases. Trimming left V 8 bases short and J 3 bases short, with 8 bases between. The CDR3 extends over 11 amino acids. The CDR3 loop is CASGLFYEQYF. The DNA of the CDR3 is TGTGCCAGCGGACTGTTCTACGAGCAGTACTTC.

The V gene is TRBV7-2, the J gene TRBJ2-7; the match to TRBD2 covers 9 bases. Germline V lookup: CDR1 SGHTA, CDR2 FQGNSA. The CDR3 contains 14 residues. Unmatched junction bases numbered 5, after V lost 1 base and J lost 7 bases. Written as DNA, the CDR3 is TGTGCCAGCAGCTTAGGGACTAGCGCGAATGAGCAGTACTTC. This sequence encodes CASSLGTSANEQYF.

J is TRBJ1-2 and V is TRBV4-2; D remains ambiguous. V shed 1 base and J shed 6 bases, with 18 bases lying between them. Germline loops: CDR1 LGHNA, CDR2 YNFKEQ. The CDR3 has 16 residues. CDR3 protein: CASSQVQQPPGDGYTF. The CDR3 bases are TGTGCCAGCAGCCAAGTTCAACAGCCCCCTGGAGATGGCTACACCTTC.

As concerns this clonotype: The junction does not match germline at one end; this may be a read error. The chain links TRBV29-1 to TRBJ2-1, with D maybe TRBD2 (5 bases). This CDR3 contains 11 residues. CDR1 is SQVTM, CDR2 ANQGSEA, per germline. CDR3: CSGLLYNEQFF. The CDR3 bases are TGCAGCGGACTACTATACAATGAACAGTTCTTC.

A few counts support this clonotype. The rearrangement uses TRBV12-3 or TRBV12-4 and TRBJ2-4; D is unresolved. V lost 5 bases, J lost 13 bases, and 21 bases lay in between. CDR3 length: 14 amino acids. The CDR3 region is CASSPTGPISPQYF. CDR3 coding DNA: TGTGCCAGCAGTCCTACTGGACCCATTTCCCCCCAGTACTTC.

This clonotype has just a few counts. The chain couples TRBV6-6 to TRBJ1-6; 9 bases agree with TRBD1. This CDR3 region has 15 residues. After removal of 5 bases from V and 7 bases from J, the junction contained 6 bases not matched to a gene. Germline values: CDR1 MNHNY, CDR2 SVGAGI (reference sequence). CDR3 loop: CASSGPGQGNSPLHF. DNA for the CDR3: TGTGCCAGCAGTGGACCGGGACAGGGAAATTCACCCCTCCACTTT.

This clonotype was observed a handful of times. V usage is TRBV7-2 and J usage is TRBJ2-1; the match to TRBD2 covers 9 bases. Germline CDR1 SGHTA, CDR2 FQGNSA. Unmatched junction bases numbered 6, after V lost 5 bases and J lost 4 bases. The CDR3 has 15 amino acids. CDR3 sequence: CASSQGTSRYNEQFF. The CDR3 nucleotides are TGTGCCAGCAGCCAAGGGACTAGCCGGTACAATGAGCAGTTCTTC.

The V call is TRBV5-1, the J call TRBJ2-5, with 10 bases matching TRBD1. The DNA matches TRBJ2-7 better at its end, which makes the J call doubtful. The CDR3 is 15 amino acids. The germline gives CDR1 SGHRS, CDR2 YFSETQ. CDR3 coding DNA: TGCGCCAGCAGCTTGGTGTCCCGGGACAGGGGCGAGCAGTACTTC. Protein product: CASSLVSRDRGEQYF.

This sequence joins TRBV20-1 and TRBJ2-3; D might be TRBD2 (6 bases). The V end lost 1 base, the J end lost 5 bases, and 10 bases lay between the germline ends. This CDR3 has 13 amino acids. Germline V gene sequence: CDR1 DFQATT, CDR2 SNEGSKA (reference sequence). The CDR3 coding sequence is TGCAGTGCTAGAGGACTAGGCGGAGATACGCAGTATTTT. This translates into CSARGLGGDTQYF.

This clonotype was recorded only once. CDR3 loop: CSARRTGGVQETQYF. CDR3 DNA sequence: TGCAGTGCTAGAAGGACAGGGGGGGTCCAAGAGACCCAGTACTTC. The chain recombines TRBV20-1 with TRBJ2-5, with TRBD1 matching over 10 bases. The CDR3 extends over 15 amino acids. V shed 2 bases, J shed 1 base, and the junction held 4 bases outside the gene matches. CDR1 is DFQATT, CDR2 SNEGSKA, per germline (reference sequence).

In DNA, the CDR3 is TGCGCCAGCAGCTTGGGTCCAGGGGAGGATACGCAGTATTTT. It specifies CASSLGPGEDTQYF. V usage is TRBV5-1 and J usage is TRBJ2-3; possibly TRBD1 for D (6 bases). Germline lookup yields CDR1 SGHRS and CDR2 YFSETQ. CDR3 length: 14 amino acids. The V gene lost 0 bases and the J gene lost 6 bases, with 11 bases spanning the gap.

The chain is built from TRBV11-2 and TRBJ2-7; 9 nucleotides align to TRBD1. Losses at the gene ends were 7 bases for V and 4 bases for J; bases not matched to a gene: 11. Germline CDR1 reads SGHAT; CDR2 reads FQNNGV. There are 15 residues in the CDR3. The CDR3 protein is CASNTGGGMGYEQYF. As DNA, the CDR3 is TGTGCCAGCAACACAGGGGGCGGGATGGGATACGAGCAGTACTTC. Drawing the rest from reference TRBV11-2 and TRBJ2-7, the complete variable domain is EAGVAQSPRYKIIEKRQSVAFWCNPISGHATLYWYQQILGQGPKLLIQFQNNGVVDDSQLPKDRFSAERLKGVDSTLKIQPAKLEDSAVYLCASNTGGGMGYEQYFGPGTRLTVT.

The chain has TRBV5-1 and TRBJ2-5; D may correspond to TRBD1 or TRBD2 (5 bases each). The CDR3 loop spans 14 amino acids. V lost 2 bases to trimming and J lost 2 bases, with 10 bases between them. Germline V gives CDR1 SGHRS, CDR2 YFSETQ. CDR3 coding DNA: TGCGCCAGCAGCTTAGAGGGGCCACAAGAGACCCAGTACTTC. Translating it yields CASSLEGPQETQYF.

The gene calls are TRBV6-1 and TRBJ2-1; weak D call: TRBD2 (7 bases). The germline V gene has CDR1 MNHNS and CDR2 SASEGT. The V end was cut by 7 bases, the J end by 0 bases, with 16 bases between. The CDR3 is 16 amino acids. The CDR3 sequence: CASIRGGVSSYNEQFF. The CDR3 region has the DNA TGTGCCAGCATTAGGGGGGGGGTGAGCTCCTACAATGAGCAGTTCTTC.

The V call is TRBV6-2 or TRBV6-3, the J call TRBJ1-2, with TRBD1 matching over 7 bases. CDR1 is MNHEY, CDR2 SVGEGT, per germline. The CDR3 length is 15 residues. J was trimmed by 4 bases and V by 5 bases; bases with no gene match: 10. The CDR3 nucleotides are TGTGCCAGCAGTGACACAACAGGGGTTGGCTATGGCTACACCTTC. Protein sequence: CASSDTTGVGYGYTF.